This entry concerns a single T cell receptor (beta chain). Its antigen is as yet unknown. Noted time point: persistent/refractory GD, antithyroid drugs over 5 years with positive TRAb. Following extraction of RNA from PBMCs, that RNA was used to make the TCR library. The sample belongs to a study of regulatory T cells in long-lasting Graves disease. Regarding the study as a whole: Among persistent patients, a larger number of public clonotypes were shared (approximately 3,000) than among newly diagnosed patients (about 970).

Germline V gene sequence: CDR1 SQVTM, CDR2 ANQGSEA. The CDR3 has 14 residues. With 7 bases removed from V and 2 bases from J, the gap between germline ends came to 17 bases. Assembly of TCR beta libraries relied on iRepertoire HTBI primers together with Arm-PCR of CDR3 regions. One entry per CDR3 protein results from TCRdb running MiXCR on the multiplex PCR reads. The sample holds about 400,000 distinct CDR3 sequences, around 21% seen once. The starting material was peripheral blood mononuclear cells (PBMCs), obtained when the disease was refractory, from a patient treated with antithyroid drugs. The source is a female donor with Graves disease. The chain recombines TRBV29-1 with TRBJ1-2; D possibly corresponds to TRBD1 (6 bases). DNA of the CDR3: TGCAGCGCGGGGGAGGGGGTCACCAACTATGGCTACACCTTC. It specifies CSAGEGVTNYGYTF.